The 2 T cell receptor beta chains listed next were all sequenced from one sample in a study of cytomegalovirus exposure and HLA in healthy donors. PCR used 60 Vbeta primers and 13 Jbeta primers. TCRdb's table, derived via immunoSEQ multiplex PCR, lists solely in-frame clones and lacks some. The sample includes about 80,000 clones, about 80% of them seen just once. The sample consisted of PBMCs. Every receptor here comes from a man aged 50 or older in good health and CMV-seropositive.

V usage is TRBV19 and J usage is TRBJ1-3, with D unclear. Looked up from germline, CDR1 is LNHDA and CDR2 is SQIVND (reference sequence). V lost 5 bases and J 0 bases, leaving 17 bases between the germline ends. There are 17 residues in the CDR3. CDR3 DNA: TGTGCCAGTAGTGTAACCGGGTCTAGCTTCTCTGGAAACACCATATATTTT. Encoded protein: CASSVTGSSFSGNTIYF. Complete variable domain (other parts from reference TRBV19 and TRBJ1-3): DGGITQSPKYLFRKEGQNVTLSCEQNLNHDAMYWYRQDPGQGLRLIYYSQIVNDFQKGDIAEGYSVSREKKESFPLTVTSAQKNPTAFYLCASSVTGSSFSGNTIYFGEGSWLTVV.

As to this clone: An end of the junction differs from the germline gene, which may be a read error. The gene calls are TRBV27 and TRBJ2-4, with a possible D match to TRBD2 (5 bases). In germline, CDR1 is MNHEY, CDR2 SMNVEV (reference sequence). CDR3 size: 15 residues. The CDR3 reads CASTPGTATKNSQYF. In DNA form, the CDR3 reads TGTGCCAGCACCCCGGGAACAGCAACCAAAAACAGTCAGTACTTC.